This T cell receptor beta chain appears in the sequencing data of a study of T cell responses to AZD1222 COVID-19 vaccine. General study findings and limits: Close to half of all spike-specific TCRs reportedly target regions of the variants that are unmutated. Donors were chiefly white British, with a greater number of females, and clonal diversity was perhaps underestimated.

Libraries were prepared by immunoSEQ multiplex PCR; TCRdb keeps only in-frame clonotypes and omits some of them. The sample records approximately 100,000 clones, about 85% being singletons. The CDR3 covers 14 residues. V lost 6 bases and J 4 bases, leaving 16 bases between the germline ends. The germline CDR1 and CDR2 sequences are MNHEY and SVGAGI. About this clone itself: Its antigen is unknown.

The clonotype comes from an adult who received the AZD1222 COVID-19 vaccine. The specimen comprised peripheral blood, sampled 28 days after the second AZD1222 dose. The V and J genes are TRBV6-5 and TRBJ2-7; tentatively, D is TRBD2 (7 bases). CDR3 DNA: TGTGCCAGCAGGTGGGGGCGGGAGTCGTACGAGCAGTACTTC. Amino acids: CASRWGRESYEQYF.